The source of this T cell receptor beta chain is a study of somatic mutations in cytotoxic T cells in rheumatoid arthritis. Points on this clone: What it binds is unknown.

Study-level results: There were about an eighth of the roughly 60 patients in whom the largest CD8+ clone exceeded 20% of CD8+ cells.

Profiled with immunoSEQ multiplex PCR; TCRdb holds only in-frame clones, not every one. The top ten clones hold around 10% of a sample with roughly 30,000 clones, around 84% of them seen once. After removal of 5 bases from V and 4 bases from J, the junction contained 7 bases not matched to a gene. Germline CDR1 and CDR2: SEHNR and FQNEAQ (reference sequence). The CDR3 runs 14 residues. The chain joins TRBV7-9 to TRBJ1-2; 7 nucleotides agree with TRBD1. This receptor was identified in an adult with rheumatoid arthritis. Source material: CD8+ T cells sorted from blood. This CDR3 is CASSPQTGTYGYTF. CDR3 nucleotide sequence: TGTGCCAGCAGCCCTCAGACAGGGACCTATGGCTACACCTTC.